This T cell receptor (beta chain) was found in a study of cytomegalovirus exposure and HLA in healthy donors. The overall study: The 120 or so validation repertoires matched the 666 first-cohort repertoires in platform, a later analysis reported.

Overall study findings and caveats: Reported results showed that the classifier diagnosed cytomegalovirus status with high specificity and sensitivity.

The assay was immunoSEQ multiplex PCR, and TCRdb's table has in-frame clones only and misses some. The repertoire holds some 260,000 clones, with 90% as singletons. Trimming took 1 base from V and 2 from J; bases not matched to a gene: 5. The CDR3 contains 16 residues. Germline CDR1 is MNHEY and CDR2 is SMNVEV (reference sequence). This clone was counted once. Its antigen is undetermined. The rearrangement links TRBV27 to TRBJ2-3, with 8 bases lining up with TRBD2. Specimen: PBMCs. The TCR sequence derives from a woman aged 30 to 39 in good health and CMV-seronegative. CDR3 sequence reads: CASSLFGAGVTDTQYF. In nucleotides, the CDR3 is TGTGCCAGCAGTTTATTCGGAGCGGGGGTCACAGATACGCAGTATTTT.